This entry lists 22 T cell receptor beta chains sequenced from one sample in a study of molecular identifiers for immune sequencing clone quantification. TCRdb processed the PCR reads anew with MiXCR; each CDR3 protein has one entry. The sample lists more than 450,000 distinct CDR3 sequences, about 25% occurring once. Sequenced input: naive CD8+ T cells from blood, with Jurkat cell RNA spiked in. The sample's subset: FACS-sorted CD8+CD4-CCR7+CD45RA+ naive T cells. All receptors come from a human donor in good health. Some libraries in this study had Jurkat cell RNA spiked in.

In this sample, this clonotype turned up a few times. The chain links TRBV27 to TRBJ2-3, with D perhaps TRBD1 (6 bases). The germline gives CDR1 MNHEY, CDR2 SMNVEV (reference sequence). Trimming stripped 2 bases from V and 4 bases from J, with 19 bases between. The CDR3 has 17 amino acids. The CDR3 DNA reads TGTGCCAGCAGTTTAAATTCCGCCAAGGGGGTACCAGATACGCAGTATTTT. Encoded protein: CASSLNSAKGVPDTQYF.

The chain is built from TRBV4-3 and TRBJ2-1, with 9 bases that match TRBD2. Germline CDR1 is LGHNA and CDR2 is YSLEER. Trimming cost V 1 base and J 8 bases; bases outside gene matches: 3. CDR3 length: 14 residues. CDR3 DNA sequence: TGCGCCAGCAGCCAAGGGACTAGCGTATATGAGCAGTTCTTC. Translation gives CASSQGTSVYEQFF.

Turning to this clonotype: Given a much more abundant clone one base away, this may be a read error. No conserved phenylalanine or tryptophan is present at the end of the CDR3, so a read error is the likely explanation. V usage is TRBV10-3 and J usage is TRBJ2-3; 9 nucleotides agree with TRBD1. CDR1 and CDR2 from the germline V gene are ENHRY and SYGVKD. After removal of 10 bases from V and 12 bases from J, the junction contained 8 bases not matched to a gene. This CDR3 contains 11 residues. CDR3 residues: CATAWDRDQYL. CDR3 in DNA: TGTGCCACTGCTTGGGACAGGGATCAGTATCTT.

A single count supports this clonotype. A read error may produce the germline difference seen at one junction end. The V and J genes are TRBV7-6 and TRBJ1-1; tentatively, D is TRBD1 (5 bases). CDR1 and CDR2 (germline): SGHVS, FNYEAQ. The CDR3 has 15 amino acids. The CDR3 sequence is CASSLGRDLNTGAFF. As DNA, the CDR3 is TGTGCCAGCAGCTTAGGAAGGGACCTGAACACTGGAGCTTTCTTT.

The rearrangement joins TRBV6-2 or TRBV6-3 to TRBJ2-7, with D unclear. V was cut by 5 bases and J by 2 bases, with 13 bases left in between. Germline CDR1 and CDR2: MNHEY and SVGEGT. This CDR3 contains 14 residues. DNA of the CDR3: TGTGCCAGCAGTCCCCCCCGGTTTCCCTACGAGCAGTACTTC. Protein product: CASSPPRFPYEQYF.

There are many counts of this clonotype. The chain has TRBV28 and TRBJ1-4; 10 bases fit TRBD1. Germline V CDR1 and CDR2: MDHEN, SYDVKM. V dropped 5 bases and J dropped 8; count of bases not matched to a gene: 11. This CDR3 spans 16 amino acids. DNA for the CDR3: TGTGCCAGCAGTCTGGGGACAGGGGCAGCGGGGGAAAAACTGTTTTTT. As protein: CASSLGTGAAGEKLFF.

This chain connects TRBV4-3 to TRBJ1-4; TRBD1 might be the D (6 bases). The CDR3 consists of 16 residues. V lost 0 bases and J lost 4, with 12 bases in between. Germline values: CDR1 LGHNA, CDR2 YSLEER. As DNA, the CDR3 is TGCGCCAGCAGCCAAGATCAGGGGATGAGTAATGAAAAACTGTTTTTT. Encoded protein: CASSQDQGMSNEKLFF.

In this sample, this clonotype turned up many times. The rearrangement joins TRBV25-1 to TRBJ2-1; D call uncertain. Per germline, CDR1 MGHDK and CDR2 SYGVNS. Between the trimmed V and J ends, which lost 1 base and 4 bases, there was a span of 11 bases. The CDR3 is made up of 15 amino acids. CDR3 in amino acids: CASSEWQTTYNEQFF. CDR3 nucleotides: TGTGCCAGCAGTGAATGGCAGACAACTTACAATGAGCAGTTCTTC.

For this clonotype: Germline is not matched at one junction end, which may reflect a read error. This chain connects TRBV6-1 to TRBJ2-2; TRBD2 aligns across 9 bases. This CDR3 is built from 15 residues. Germline values: CDR1 MNHNS, CDR2 SASEGT. The chain's CDR3 is CASSEWRGGTGERFF. CDR3 nucleotide sequence: TGTGCCAGCAGTGAATGGCGGGGGGGCACCGGGGAGCGGTTTTTT.

Details on this clonotype: This may arise from a read error, as a much more abundant clone is one base away. The chain couples TRBV28 to TRBJ2-7; D gene ambiguous. Looked up from germline, CDR1 is MDHEN and CDR2 is SYDVKM. With 5 bases removed from V and 2 bases from J, the gap between germline ends came to 13 bases. The CDR3 is made up of 14 amino acids. The CDR3 DNA reads as TGTGCCAGCAGTCCCGTGGACGCCACCTACGAGCAGTACTTC. Protein sequence: CASSPVDATYEQYF.

This clonotype was seen a few times. A read error may produce the germline difference seen at one junction end. The rearrangement joins TRBV10-3 to TRBJ2-7, with D maybe TRBD2 (6 bases). This CDR3 has 13 residues. Per the germline V gene, CDR1 is ENHRY and CDR2 is SYGVKD. For the CDR3, the DNA is TGTGCCATCAGTGAGTCGGATGTCTCCCCGGAGGGGTTC. This sequence encodes CAISESDVSPEGF.

A note on this clonotype: A read error may explain this, as a much larger clone is one base away. V gene TRBV2 combines with J gene TRBJ2-1; D is unresolved. CDR3 length equals 13 residues. The germline V gene has CDR1 SNHLY and CDR2 FYNNEI. This CDR3 reads CASSETAFYEQLF. The DNA of the CDR3 is TGTGCCAGCTCGGAGACCGCTTTCTATGAGCAGCTCTTC. Filled out from reference TRBV2 and TRBJ2-1, the complete variable domain reads EPEVTQTPSHQVTQMGQEVILRCVPISNHLYFYWYRQILGQKVEFLVSFYNNEISEKSEIFDDQFSVERPDGSNFTLKIRSTKLEDSAMYFCASSETAFYEQLFGPGTRLTVL.

The V call is TRBV10-3, the J call TRBJ2-7, with 7 nucleotides matching TRBD1. In germline, CDR1 is ENHRY, CDR2 SYGVKD. The trim removed 8 bases at V and 1 base at J, leaving 2 bases unmatched. The CDR3 extends over 12 amino acids. The CDR3 DNA is TGTGCCATCGGGGACAGTTCCTACGAGCAGTACTTC. This gives the protein CAIGDSSYEQYF.

Worth noting for this clonotype: At one boundary the junction diverges from the germline segment, which might be a read error. This rearrangement joins TRBV20-1 to TRBJ1-1, with D uncertain. The CDR3 sequence is 13 residues long. CDR1 is DFQATT, CDR2 SNEGSKA, per germline (reference sequence). CDR3 amino acids: CSAPGLYEAEALF. The CDR3 DNA follows: TGCAGTGCTCCGGGCCTGTACGAAGCTGAAGCTCTCTTT.

The chain employs TRBV7-6 and TRBJ2-7; the match to TRBD1 covers 9 bases. Germline-derived CDR1 and CDR2 are SGHVS and FNYEAQ. The length of the CDR3 is 13 residues. V lost 4 bases and J lost 6; bases outside the gene matches: 4. The CDR3 DNA follows: TGTGCCAGCAGCTGGGACAGGGTGAGCGAGCAGTACTTC. The encoded protein is CASSWDRVSEQYF.

The chain carries TRBV19 and TRBJ2-7, with 7 positions matching TRBD2. CDR1 and CDR2 (germline): LNHDA, SQIVND (reference sequence). This CDR3 has 14 amino acids. With 2 bases clipped from V and 0 bases from J, the junction kept 1 base outside the gene matches. CDR3 sequence (DNA): TGTGCCAGTAGTATAACTAGCGACTCCTACGAGCAGTACTTC. This sequence encodes CASSITSDSYEQYF.

This clonotype was detected many times. The J gene is TRBJ2-3, the V gene TRBV25-1; 7 bases line up with TRBD2. CDR3 length: 14 amino acids. Germline CDR1 MGHDK, CDR2 SYGVNS. Trimming removed 7 bases from V and 5 bases from J; junction bases left unmatched: 9. CDR3 nucleotide sequence: TGTGCCAGCACTACGACTAGCTCAGGAGATACGCAGTATTTT. This gives the protein CASTTTSSGDTQYF. Full variable domain (outside the CDR3, taken from reference TRBV25-1 and TRBJ2-3): EADIYQTPRYLVIGTGKKITLECSQTMGHDKMYWYQQDPGMELHLIHYSYGVNSTEKGDLSSESTVSRIRTEHFPLTLESARPSHTSQYLCASTTTSSGDTQYFGPGTRLTVL.

This clonotype was counted once. This could be a read error, since a much larger clone is one nucleotide away. This chain uses TRBV6-5 with TRBJ2-6; 8 positions agree with TRBD1. The CDR3 covers 17 residues. After removal of 5 bases from V and 5 bases from J, the junction contained 11 bases not matched to a gene. Germline V gene sequence: CDR1 MNHEY, CDR2 SVGAGI. CDR3 protein: CASSPGTGPLRANVLTF. The CDR3 region has the DNA TGTGCCAGCAGTCCCGGGACAGGCCCCCTTCGGGCCAACGTCCTGACTTTC.

This clonotype was found a few times. The rearrangement uses TRBV12-3 or TRBV12-4 and TRBJ2-7; TRBD1 agrees at 7 bases. This CDR3 has 15 residues. Losses at the gene ends were 5 bases for V and 0 bases for J; bases not matched to a gene: 7. Here the CDR3 DNA reads TGTGCCAGCAGTGCCCGGGACAGACCCTCCTACGAGCAGTACTTC. Amino acid sequence: CASSARDRPSYEQYF.

This clonotype was observed many times. J is TRBJ1-1 and V is TRBV6-1; D not resolved. V lost 2 bases, J lost 0 bases, and 7 bases lay in between. CDR1 is MNHNS, CDR2 SASEGT, per germline. This CDR3 has 14 amino acids. The CDR3 DNA is TGTGCCAGCAGTGAACTGGGGATGAACACTGAAGCTTTCTTT. Encoded protein: CASSELGMNTEAFF.

Comments on this clonotype: One end of the junction is discordant with germline, which a read error may explain. The chain has TRBV13 and TRBJ1-1; D may be TRBD1 (5 bases). The length of the CDR3 is 12 residues. Germline V gene lookup returns CDR1 PRHDT and CDR2 FYEKMQ (reference sequence). For the CDR3, the DNA is TGTACCAGCAGCTTAGGGGCCCCTGAAGCTTTCTTT. Amino acids: CTSSLGAPEAFF.

This clonotype was seen ten or more times. The V gene is TRBV12-3 or TRBV12-4, the J gene TRBJ1-6; D remains unclear. The germline V and J ends were trimmed by 4 bases and 6 bases, with 4 bases remaining between them. The CDR3 contains 12 residues. The CDR3 region is CASSSSNSPLHF. The CDR3 DNA reads TGTGCCAGCAGTTCCAGTAATTCACCCCTCCACTTT.